The rows below give T cell receptor beta chains drawn from one sample of a study of blood T cell repertoires in COVID-19. Sequencing was performed with immunoSEQ multiplex PCR; in TCRdb, only in-frame clones are kept and a portion is missing. The sample has 250,000 to 300,000 clones; 88% are singletons. Sequencing used peripheral blood. The receptors were gathered from a woman aged 25 to 39 who had recovered from COVID-19. Both conserved end residues are part of each CDR3. The D gene is left open where the match is weak. Clone size is given for some rows only: seen once, a few or many times, or a class if the clone is expanded.

size	V	J	D	DNA	CDR3
NA	TRBV19	TRBJ2-2	NA	TGTGCCAGTAGTGGGCAAGGAAGAGAGCTGTTTTTT	CASSGQGRELFF
NA	TRBV11-3	TRBJ2-1	NA	TGTGCCAGCAGCTTAGATGGCGGGGTTGGCGAGCAGTTCTTC	CASSLDGGVGEQFF
NA	TRBV6-5	TRBJ2-7	TRBD1	TGTGCCAGCAACCAGGACAGGGTTGCCTACGAGCAGTACTTC	CASNQDRVAYEQYF
NA	TRBV7-2	TRBJ2-3	NA	TGTGCCAGCAGCTCGGGGATCTACCCCACAGATACGCAGTATTTT	CASSSGIYPTDTQYF
NA	TRBV5-4	TRBJ2-3	TRBD1	TGTGCCAGCAGCGTCACAGGGGATATGAGAAATACGCAGTATTTT	CASSVTGDMRNTQYF
NA	TRBV2	TRBJ1-2	NA	TGTGCCAGCAGTGGGAGGACAGATGTTTTCTATGGCTACACCTTC	CASSGRTDVFYGYTF
NA	TRBV5-1	TRBJ2-7	NA	TGCGCCAGCAGCGGCCGGGGTTCAAACTACGAGCAGTACTTC	CASSGRGSNYEQYF
NA	TRBV7-9	TRBJ2-2	NA	TGTGCCAGCAGCCCCCTCTCGGGCACCGGGGAGCTGTTTTTT	CASSPLSGTGELFF
NA	TRBV2	TRBJ2-1	TRBD2	TGTGCCAGCAGAATACTAGCGGAAAGCTCCTACAATGAGCAGTTCTTC	CASRILAESSYNEQFF
NA	TRBV5-1	TRBJ1-1	NA	TGCGCCAGCAGCTTGTCCAGTACGAACACTGAAGCTTTCTTT	CASSLSSTNTEAFF
NA	TRBV12-3/TRBV12-4	TRBJ2-3	NA	TGTGCCAGCAGATCACAGGGTACAGATACGCAGTATTTT	CASRSQGTDTQYF
NA	TRBV2	TRBJ2-2	TRBD2	TGTGCCAGCTCGGGGGGGGCGAACACCGGGGAGCTGTTTTTT	CASSGGANTGELFF
once	TRBV24-1	TRBJ2-1	NA	TGTGCCACCAGTGATCCCCGGACAGTCGGGGATGAGCAGTTCTTC	CATSDPRTVGDEQFF
NA	TRBV7-2	TRBJ2-3	TRBD2	TGTGCCAGCAGCTCCCTCCCGGGCGGGGGGACAGATACGCAGTATTTT	CASSSLPGGGTDTQYF
NA	TRBV27	TRBJ2-2	NA	TGTGCCAGCCGTGGACTGAACACCGGGGAGCTGTTTTTT	CASRGLNTGELFF
few	TRBV7-2	TRBJ2-3	NA	TGTGCCAGCAGCTTATACCACGGGGGATCTAGCACAGATACGCAGTATTTT	CASSLYHGGSSTDTQYF
NA	TRBV5-1	TRBJ2-3	TRBD1	TGCGCCAGCAGCGAGGGACAGGGGGCGCAAGATACGCAGTATTTT	CASSEGQGAQDTQYF
once	TRBV7-2	TRBJ1-1	NA	TGTGCCAGCAGCCGGGACAAGGGTGAAGCTTTCTTT	CASSRDKGEAFF
NA	TRBV3-1/TRBV3-2	TRBJ1-1	NA	TGTGCCAGCAGCCAAACGTGGGCCACTGAAGCTTTCTTT	CASSQTWATEAFF
NA	TRBV11-2	TRBJ2-7	TRBD2	TGTGCCAGCAGCTTAAGCGATTCTAGCGGGGGGACCTCCTACGAGCAGTACTTC	CASSLSDSSGGTSYEQYF
once	TRBV9	TRBJ2-1	TRBD2	TGTGCCAGCAGCTTTGGACTAGCGATCAATGAGCAGTTCTTC	CASSFGLAINEQFF
NA	TRBV6-5	TRBJ2-1	NA	TGTGCCAGCACCTCACTTACCACAGGATACAATGAGCAGTTCTTC	CASTSLTTGYNEQFF
once	TRBV10-3	TRBJ1-2	TRBD1	TGTGCCATCAGTGGGGCCCAGGGGGTTAGCGGCTACACCTTC	CAISGAQGVSGYTF
NA	TRBV27	TRBJ2-5	TRBD2	TGTGCCAGCAGTAGACTAGCGGGAGAAGAGACCCAGTACTTC	CASSRLAGEETQYF
NA	TRBV7-2	TRBJ2-1	NA	TGTGCCAGCAGCCCGGGTTTCAATGAGCAGTTCTTC	CASSPGFNEQFF
NA	TRBV6-6	TRBJ1-5	TRBD1	TGTGCCAGCAGCCCGGGACAGGGGTCAGGTCAGCCCCAGCATTTT	CASSPGQGSGQPQHF
NA	TRBV5-4	TRBJ2-5	TRBD1	TGTGCCAGCAGCTTGGGGGGGACAGGGGGCACAGAGACCCAGTACTTC	CASSLGGTGGTETQYF
NA	TRBV6-1	TRBJ2-7	TRBD2	TGTGCCAGCAGTGAAGCAAAAGCGGGGAGAAGCTACGAGCAGTACTTC	CASSEAKAGRSYEQYF
NA	TRBV28	TRBJ1-2	NA	TGTGCCAGCAGCCGAATTGACAGGCAATACTATGGCTACACCTTC	CASSRIDRQYYGYTF
NA	TRBV20-1	TRBJ2-5	NA	TGCAGTGCTAGTAAACCAGTATCAGGGGACGAGACCCAGTACTTC	CSASKPVSGDETQYF